These 19 T cell receptor beta chains were all obtained from the same sample, sequenced in a study of cytomegalovirus exposure and HLA in healthy donors. The PCR was carried out with 60 Vbeta primers and 13 Jbeta primers. TCRdb's table, derived via immunoSEQ multiplex PCR, lists solely in-frame clones and lacks some. This sample has 150,000 to 200,000 clones, with roughly 75% found just once. Sequencing was performed on PBMCs. These receptors originate from a man aged 18 to 29 in good health and CMV-seropositive.

The chain carries TRBV4-1 and TRBJ2-1, with 15 nucleotides matching TRBD2. Germline V gene lookup returns CDR1 MGHRA and CDR2 YSYEKL. V shed 5 bases, J shed 2 bases, and the junction held 7 bases outside the gene matches. This CDR3 comprises 18 residues. CDR3 amino acids: CASSATGTSGGTYNEQFF. In nucleotides, the CDR3 is TGCGCCAGCAGCGCAACCGGGACTAGCGGGGGGACCTACAATGAGCAGTTCTTC.

This clone was seen a few times. The chain has TRBV7-9 and TRBJ2-7; possibly TRBD2 for D (6 bases). CDR1 is SEHNR and CDR2 is FQNEAQ in the germline V gene (reference sequence). The CDR3 spans 14 residues. Trimming stripped 5 bases from V and 3 bases from J, with 14 bases between. This CDR3 reads CASSPWGVNYEQYF. In nucleotides, the CDR3 is TGTGCCAGCAGCCCCTGGGGGGTGAACTACGAGCAGTACTTC.

J is TRBJ2-7 and V is TRBV7-2, with a possible D match to TRBD2 (6 bases). The CDR3 covers 13 residues. Germline V lookup: CDR1 SGHTA, CDR2 FQGNSA. The V and J ends lost 3 bases and 7 bases respectively, with 13 bases between them. The CDR3 is CASSFPGAEEQYF. The CDR3 DNA is TGTGCCAGCAGCTTCCCGGGAGCGGAAGAGCAGTACTTC.

The V call is TRBV6-4, the J call TRBJ2-7, with 8 bases matching TRBD2. The trim removed 0 bases at V and 3 bases at J, leaving 7 bases unmatched. The germline CDR1 and CDR2 sequences are MRHNA and SNTAGT. The CDR3 covers 16 residues. CDR3 nucleotide sequence: TGTGCCAGCAGTGACTCGAATTTAGCGGGACTCTACGAGCAGTACTTC. It translates to CASSDSNLAGLYEQYF.

As for this clone: A read error may account for a junction end that differs from germline. The rearrangement joins TRBV4-2 to TRBJ2-3; 13 nucleotides line up with TRBD2. The CDR3 is made up of 17 amino acids. Germline CDR1 reads LGHNA; CDR2 reads YNFKEQ. CDR3: CASRQAGLAGTGGTQYF. CDR3 nucleotide sequence: TGTGCCAGCCGCCAAGCGGGACTAGCGGGAACGGGGGGGACGCAGTATTTT.

The chain recombines TRBV25-1 with TRBJ1-1; D not certain. V lost 5 bases and J 3 bases, leaving 10 bases between the germline ends. Per germline, CDR1 MGHDK and CDR2 SYGVNS. The CDR3 is 13 amino acids. This chain's CDR3 is CASSIFDYTEAFF. The CDR3 DNA sequence: TGTGCCAGCAGTATTTTTGACTACACTGAAGCTTTCTTT.

This chain joins TRBV6-6 and TRBJ2-7; D is possibly TRBD1 (6 bases). The ends were cut back, 5 bases at V and 2 bases at J, with 16 bases in the middle. The CDR3 consists of 15 residues. Germline V gene sequence: CDR1 MNHNY, CDR2 SVGAGI (reference sequence). DNA for the CDR3: TGTGCCAGCAGTGTTAAGTCGACAGGTACCTACGAGCAGTACTTC. This encodes CASSVKSTGTYEQYF.

The chain links TRBV2 to TRBJ2-5, with TRBD2 matching over 8 bases. V was pared by 4 bases and J by 5 bases, with 6 bases of the junction left unmatched. Germline CDR1 reads SNHLY; CDR2 reads FYNNEI. The CDR3 runs 14 residues. DNA for the CDR3: TGTGCCAGCAGTGGAGGGACTAGTCCCGAGACCCAGTACTTC. It encodes CASSGGTSPETQYF.

The V and J genes are TRBV2 and TRBJ2-5; the match to TRBD2 covers 9 bases. The germline V gene encodes CDR1 SNHLY and CDR2 FYNNEI. Losses at the gene ends were 11 bases for V and 5 bases for J; bases not matched to a gene: 12. This CDR3 spans 14 amino acids. This chain's CDR3 is CAGGEREVGETQYF. The CDR3 coding sequence is TGTGCCGGGGGAGAGCGGGAGGTAGGGGAGACCCAGTACTTC.

The chain recombines TRBV19 with TRBJ1-3, with TRBD1 matching over 7 bases. Germline trimming cut 6 bases from V and 2 bases from J; bases unmatched to any gene: 1. This CDR3 is built from 13 residues. Per germline, CDR1 LNHDA and CDR2 SQIVND (reference sequence). The CDR3 reads CASRTGPGNTIYF. The CDR3 DNA is TGTGCCAGTAGGACAGGGCCTGGAAACACCATATATTTT.

The chain carries TRBV27 and TRBJ2-7; TRBD2 agrees at 8 bases. Losses at the gene ends were 2 bases for V and 0 bases for J; bases not matched to a gene: 3. The germline V gene encodes CDR1 MNHEY and CDR2 SMNVEV (reference sequence). The CDR3 is 15 amino acids. This chain's CDR3 is CASSLIAGSSYEQYF. The CDR3 DNA sequence: TGTGCCAGCAGTTTAATAGCGGGGAGCTCCTACGAGCAGTACTTC.

CDR3 loop: CASSHLGLAGSYNEQFF. CDR3 coding DNA: TGTGCCAGCAGTCACCTGGGACTAGCGGGAAGCTACAATGAGCAGTTCTTC. V is TRBV28 and J is TRBJ2-1; the match to TRBD2 covers 13 bases. Germline CDR1 MDHEN, CDR2 SYDVKM. Trimming at V came to 5 bases and at J to 3 bases, leaving 7 bases not matched to a gene. The CDR3 has 17 residues.

The V gene is TRBV28, the J gene TRBJ1-2; D is uncertain. V dropped 4 bases and J dropped 0 bases, with 12 bases sitting between them. The CDR3 is 15 residues long. CDR1 and CDR2 (germline): MDHEN, SYDVKM. The CDR3 region is CASSSPGRANYGYTF. CDR3 DNA sequence: TGTGCCAGCAGTTCCCCGGGGAGAGCTAACTATGGCTACACCTTC.

This clone was counted once. The chain is built from TRBV5-4 and TRBJ2-7; 14 positions match TRBD2. Losses at the gene ends were 5 bases for V and 5 bases for J; bases not matched to a gene: 12. The CDR3 runs to 17 residues. Germline CDR1 reads SGHNT; CDR2 reads YYREEE (reference sequence). Written as DNA, the CDR3 is TGTGCCAGCAGACCACCAGGGACTAGCGGGAGTTTCGACGAGCAGTACTTC. Translation: CASRPPGTSGSFDEQYF.

The chain carries TRBV28 and TRBJ2-3; D is uncertain. This CDR3 comprises 14 residues. Germline assignment: CDR1 MDHEN and CDR2 SYDVKM. V was trimmed by 7 bases and J by 7 bases, leaving 18 bases between them. Here the CDR3 reads CASTPPHQANTQYF. For the CDR3, the DNA is TGTGCCAGCACCCCCCCTCATCAGGCAAATACGCAGTATTTT.

This clone appeared a few times. V and J are TRBV7-9 and TRBJ1-2; a weak D match, TRBD1 (6 bases). Deletions cut 5 bases from V and 4 bases from J, with 14 bases between. The CDR3 has 14 residues. Per the germline V gene, CDR1 is SEHNR and CDR2 is FQNEAQ (reference sequence). The DNA for the CDR3 is TGTGCCAGCAGCGCTGAACAGGGCACCTATGGCTACACCTTC. This codes for CASSAEQGTYGYTF. Looking up the rest from reference TRBV7-9 and TRBJ1-2 gives the full variable domain: DTGVSQNPRHKITKRGQNVTFRCDPISEHNRLYWYRQTLGQGPEFLTYFQNEAQLEKSRLLSDRFSAERPKGSFSTLEIQRTEQGDSAMYLCASSAEQGTYGYTFGSGTRLTVV.

The rearrangement uses TRBV11-2 and TRBJ2-7; unclear D gene. The V gene's germline CDR1 is SGHAT and CDR2 FQNNGV. The CDR3 runs to 14 residues. V lost 5 bases, J lost 3 bases, and 14 bases lay in between. The CDR3 nucleotides read TGTGCCAGCAGCACACAGCTACAAATCTACGAGCAGTACTTC. It encodes CASSTQLQIYEQYF.

The chain is built from TRBV28 and TRBJ1-3; 8 nucleotides match TRBD1. Germline V gene sequence: CDR1 MDHEN, CDR2 SYDVKM. The V segment lost 8 bases and the J segment 0 bases; nucleotides outside the gene matches: 9. The CDR3 is 16 amino acids. The chain's CDR3 is CASAGQGLPSGNTIYF. The CDR3 bases are TGTGCCAGCGCAGGACAGGGACTTCCCTCTGGAAACACCATATATTTT.

CDR3 in amino acids: CASSPLAGGPYEQYF. CDR3 nucleotide sequence: TGTGCCAGCTCACCACTAGCGGGAGGTCCCTACGAGCAGTACTTC. V gene TRBV18 combines with J gene TRBJ2-7; 10 nucleotides line up with TRBD2. This CDR3 has 15 residues. Germline-derived CDR1 and CDR2 are KGHSH and LQKENI. The J segment lost 2 bases and the V segment lost 1 base, leaving 2 bases of the junction unmatched. Variable domain in full (rest from reference TRBV18 and TRBJ2-7): NAGVMQNPRHLVRRRGQEARLRCSPMKGHSHVYWYRQLPEEGLKFMVYLQKENIIDESGMPKERFSAEFPKEGPSILRIQQVVRGDSAAYFCASSPLAGGPYEQYFGPGTRLTVT.